Listed here are 25 T cell receptor beta chains from one sample, sequenced in a study of blood T cell repertoires in COVID-19. Produced via immunoSEQ multiplex PCR; TCRdb's table is partial and in-frame only. Of approximately 100,000 clones in the sample, about 89% were seen once. The sequencing sample was made of peripheral blood. The receptors were gathered from a woman in her sixties or seventies with acute or convalescent COVID-19.

V gene TRBV5-1 combines with J gene TRBJ2-3; 7 nucleotides match TRBD2. The CDR3 covers 16 residues. J lost 2 bases, V lost 3 bases, and 9 bases had no gene match. Germline values: CDR1 SGHRS, CDR2 YFSETQ. The CDR3 DNA reads as TGCGCCAGCAGCTCCGGGACTAACACCGCCACAGATACGCAGTATTTT. It encodes CASSSGTNTATDTQYF.

The chain recombines TRBV6-5 with TRBJ1-3; no clear D gene. Trimming pared 4 bases from V and 1 base from J, leaving 11 bases between. The CDR3 sequence is 15 residues long. CDR1 and CDR2 from the germline V gene are MNHEY and SVGAGI. In DNA, the CDR3 is TGTGCCAGCAGTTCTCCTCTTCTATCTGGAAACACCATATATTTT. It encodes CASSSPLLSGNTIYF.

V usage is TRBV10-3 and J usage is TRBJ1-2; 9 positions agree with TRBD1. V dropped 6 bases and J dropped 4; count of bases not matched to a gene: 12. The CDR3 consists of 16 residues. Germline CDR1 ENHRY, CDR2 SYGVKD. The CDR3: CAIRGDRERPTYGYTF. The CDR3 region has the DNA TGTGCCATCAGGGGGGACAGGGAGAGGCCGACCTATGGCTACACCTTC.

The chain uses TRBV18 and TRBJ1-4; D is possibly TRBD1 (5 bases). The CDR3 spans 13 residues. V dropped 3 bases and J dropped 13 bases, with 15 bases sitting between them. Germline CDR1 and CDR2: KGHSH and LQKENI. CDR3 DNA sequence: TGTGCCAGCTCACCCCCGGGAAGGGGAGGACTGTTTTTT. Amino acid sequence: CASSPPGRGGLFF.

This rearrangement joins TRBV6-2 or TRBV6-3 to TRBJ2-7; 7 bases agree with TRBD2. Germline V lookup: CDR1 MNHEY, CDR2 SVGEGT. The V gene end was trimmed by 7 bases and the J gene end by 2 bases; junction bases not matched to a gene: 14. This CDR3 region has 16 residues. The CDR3 sequence is CASTPARLAVTYEQYF. The DNA for the CDR3 is TGTGCCAGCACCCCCGCCCGGCTAGCGGTAACCTACGAGCAGTACTTC.

This clone was recorded once. In DNA, the CDR3 is TGTGCCAGCAGCCTGACAGGGGTCGGCAATCAGCCCCAGCATTTT. It is translated as CASSLTGVGNQPQHF. This chain connects TRBV28 to TRBJ1-5, with 8 nucleotides matching TRBD1. This CDR3 has 15 amino acids. The germline CDR1 and CDR2 sequences are MDHEN and SYDVKM. The trim removed 6 bases at V and 2 bases at J, leaving 6 bases unmatched.

The chain joins TRBV27 to TRBJ2-5; 8 bases are a match to TRBD2. The CDR3 has 16 amino acids. The trim removed 5 bases at V and 5 bases at J, leaving 13 bases unmatched. Germline lookup yields CDR1 MNHEY and CDR2 SMNVEV (reference sequence). Written as DNA, the CDR3 is TGTGCCAGCAGTACCCGGACTAGCTCAAGAGCTGAGACCCAGTACTTC. This gives the protein CASSTRTSSRAETQYF.

V usage is TRBV6-1 and J usage is TRBJ1-1, with TRBD1 identical over 8 bases. J lost 5 bases, V lost 3 bases, and 2 bases had no gene match. From germline, CDR1 is MNHNS and CDR2 SASEGT. The CDR3 runs 13 residues. CDR3 nucleotide sequence: TGTGCCAGCAGTGACAGGGGGCGTACTGAAGCTTTCTTT. Its translation: CASSDRGRTEAFF.

This clone was seen once. This sequence joins TRBV10-1 and TRBJ1-4; D unresolved. CDR1 and CDR2 from the germline V gene are WNHNN and SYGVQD (reference sequence). Trimming stripped 0 bases from V and 7 bases from J, with 6 bases between. The CDR3 is 13 amino acids. The CDR3 loop reads CASSESGVEKLFF. The CDR3 DNA follows: TGCGCCAGCAGTGAGTCAGGAGTTGAAAAACTGTTTTTT.

CDR3 sequence: CASSSRGEEPQHF. CDR3 coding DNA: TGTGCCAGCAGCTCACGTGGAGAGGAGCCCCAGCATTTT. The chain links TRBV7-8 to TRBJ1-5, with D uncertain. The V and J ends lost 4 bases and 8 bases respectively, with 12 bases between them. Germline lookup yields CDR1 SGHVS and CDR2 FQNEAQ. This CDR3 region has 13 residues.

The chain has TRBV5-4 and TRBJ2-7; 10 positions match TRBD1. V dropped 2 bases and J dropped 6; count of bases not matched to a gene: 8. This CDR3 region has 15 residues. Germline CDR1 is SGHNT and CDR2 is YYREEE (reference sequence). CDR3 residues: CASSLRQGARVEQYF. The DNA of the CDR3 is TGTGCCAGCAGCTTAAGACAGGGGGCGCGAGTCGAGCAGTACTTC.

This sequence joins TRBV19 and TRBJ2-4; 7 bases fit TRBD2. There are 15 residues in the CDR3. Germline V gene lookup returns CDR1 LNHDA and CDR2 SQIVND (reference sequence). V lost 3 bases, J lost 3 bases, and 5 bases stayed unmatched. The CDR3 loop is CASSMVGGLKNIQYF. Written as DNA, the CDR3 is TGTGCCAGTAGTATGGTGGGAGGGCTCAAAAACATTCAGTACTTC.

This chain connects TRBV5-6 to TRBJ2-3, with 7 bases lining up with TRBD2. The germline gives CDR1 SGHDT, CDR2 YYEEEE. The CDR3 extends over 15 amino acids. Trimming removed 4 bases from V and 2 bases from J; junction bases left unmatched: 7. CDR3 nucleotide sequence: TGTGCCAGCAGCGGAGGGGACTATTTCACAGATACGCAGTATTTT. It codes for CASSGGDYFTDTQYF.

The CDR3 DNA follows: TGTGCCAGCAGCCCTCGGCTAGCGGGAGACACCGGGGAGCTGTTTTTT. As protein: CASSPRLAGDTGELFF. The chain couples TRBV3-1 (or the pseudogene TRBV3-2) to TRBJ2-2; 10 bases fit TRBD2. Germline V gene lookup returns CDR1 LGHDT and CDR2 YNNKEL (reference sequence). V lost 4 bases, J lost 3 bases, and 5 bases stayed unmatched. The CDR3 sequence is 16 residues long.

The rearrangement links TRBV23-1 to TRBJ2-3; possibly TRBD2 for D (7 bases). TRBV23-1 is an open reading frame whose function is uncertain. With 10 bases removed from V and 5 bases from J, the gap between germline ends came to 10 bases. This CDR3 contains 11 residues. CDR3 sequence reads: CATGGQDTQYF. CDR3 coding DNA: TGCGCCACCGGGGGGCAAGATACGCAGTATTTT.

The chain is built from TRBV30 and TRBJ1-1; D unclear. The germline V gene has CDR1 GTSNPN and CDR2 SVGIG (reference sequence). The CDR3 spans 11 residues. V was cut by 0 bases and J by 9 bases, with 8 bases left in between. CDR3 DNA: TGTGCCTGGAGTGTGACGGGGAAAGCTTTCTTT. This sequence encodes CAWSVTGKAFF.

The V call is TRBV10-3, the J call TRBJ1-3, with 10 bases identical to TRBD1. J lost 8 bases, V lost 7 bases, and 11 bases had no gene match. The germline CDR1 and CDR2 sequences are ENHRY and SYGVKD. The CDR3 totals 15 residues. The CDR3 protein is CAINSGQGVGDTIYF. The DNA for the CDR3 is TGTGCCATCAATAGCGGACAGGGGGTCGGAGACACCATATATTTT.

This clone came up once. The chain uses TRBV3-1 (or the pseudogene TRBV3-2) and TRBJ1-2; D is perhaps TRBD1 (6 bases). The CDR3 has 14 residues. Germline CDR1 is LGHDT and CDR2 is YNNKEL (reference sequence). V lost 8 bases and J 2 bases, leaving 15 bases between the germline ends. The CDR3 here is CASGGGAFNYGYTF. The CDR3 coding sequence is TGTGCCAGCGGGGGGGGCGCCTTCAACTATGGCTACACCTTC.

This sequence joins TRBV6-1 and TRBJ1-6, with TRBD1 identical over 8 bases. The J segment lost 10 bases and the V segment lost 3 bases, leaving 5 bases of the junction unmatched. CDR1 MNHNS and CDR2 SASEGT come from the germline V gene. This CDR3 is 14 amino acids long. This CDR3 is CASSDNRGLSPLHF. In DNA, the CDR3 is TGTGCCAGCAGTGATAACAGGGGGTTATCACCCCTCCACTTT.

The CDR3 region has the DNA TGTGCCAGCACCCTAGGGGGCGAGACTGGGTACACCTTC. Translated: CASTLGGETGYTF. J is TRBJ1-2 and V is TRBV12-3 or TRBV12-4; TRBD1 agrees at 7 bases. Trimming at V came to 7 bases and at J to 11 bases, leaving 13 bases not matched to a gene. The CDR3 consists of 13 residues.

The chain combines TRBV5-1 with TRBJ2-1; a possible D gene is TRBD1 (6 bases). V shed 5 bases and J shed 10 bases, with 19 bases lying between them. CDR3 length: 14 amino acids. Germline V gene data show CDR1 as SGHRS and CDR2 as YFSETQ. CDR3 protein: CASRDTGSAGEQFF. The CDR3 DNA is TGCGCCAGCAGGGATACAGGGAGCGCAGGGGAGCAGTTCTTC.

This chain joins TRBV5-4 and TRBJ2-7; 9 bases map to TRBD1. Trimming at V came to 4 bases and at J to 1 base, leaving 3 bases not matched to a gene. CDR3 length equals 14 residues. CDR1 and CDR2 (germline): SGHNT, YYREEE (reference sequence). The CDR3 DNA reads TGTGCCAGCAGCGGCGGGACAGGGTCCTACGAGCAGTACTTC. Its translation: CASSGGTGSYEQYF.

The CDR3 DNA follows: TGCAGCGTTGATCCCTCCCCAGGCACAGATACGCAGTATTTT. As protein: CSVDPSPGTDTQYF. The rearrangement uses TRBV29-1 and TRBJ2-3; no definite D call. V was trimmed by 3 bases and J by 1 base, leaving 11 bases between them. Germline CDR1 and CDR2: SQVTM and ANQGSEA. The length of the CDR3 is 14 residues.

This chain links TRBV3-1 (or the pseudogene TRBV3-2) with TRBJ1-2; the D gene is possibly TRBD1 (6 bases). The germline CDR1 and CDR2 sequences are LGHDT and YNNKEL (reference sequence). This CDR3 spans 14 amino acids. Trimming left V 1 base short and J 4 bases short, with 10 bases between. DNA of the CDR3: TGTGCCAGCAGCCAAGGGGGGGGCGCCTATGGCTACACCTTC. It codes for CASSQGGGAYGYTF.

The chain uses TRBV21-1 and TRBJ1-1; the D call TRBD1 from the table was never checked on the DNA. TRBV21-1 is marked as a pseudogene. The CDR3 contains 14 residues. CDR3 protein: CASSNLGRTTEAFF. The CDR3 region has the DNA TGTGCCAGCAGCAACCTTGGCCGAACCACTGAAGCTTTCTTT.